These 16 T cell receptor beta chains were all obtained from the same sample, sequenced in a study of blood T cell repertoires in COVID-19. Assay: immunoSEQ multiplex PCR; the TCRdb copy retains only in-frame clones and omits some. The table has 65,000 or so clones, over 75% seen once. Sequencing used peripheral blood. These receptor sequences come from a man older than 75 with acute or convalescent COVID-19.

This rearrangement joins TRBV27 to TRBJ2-7, with 10 positions matching TRBD1. The CDR3 spans 16 residues. CDR1 MNHEY and CDR2 SMNVEV come from the germline V gene (reference sequence). The V segment lost 1 base and the J segment 3 bases; nucleotides outside the gene matches: 6. CDR3 protein: CASSLWGDRGVYEQYF. The CDR3 bases are TGTGCCAGCAGTTTATGGGGGGACAGGGGCGTCTACGAGCAGTACTTC.

This clone turned up a few times. The genes are TRBV5-1 and TRBJ2-2; 7 bases agree with TRBD2. After removal of 1 base from V and 5 bases from J, the junction contained 2 bases not matched to a gene. This CDR3 contains 14 residues. Germline V CDR1 and CDR2: SGHRS, YFSETQ. CDR3: CASSLRTSTGELFF. The CDR3 nucleotides are TGCGCCAGCAGCTTGAGGACTAGTACCGGGGAGCTGTTTTTT.

This sequence joins TRBV9 and TRBJ2-3; D unresolved. Germline V CDR1 and CDR2: SGDLS, YYNGEE. V was trimmed by 2 bases and J by 1 base, leaving 11 bases between them. This CDR3 contains 15 residues. This chain's CDR3 is CASSVTPEGTDTQYF. The CDR3, as DNA: TGTGCCAGCAGCGTTACCCCAGAGGGCACAGATACGCAGTATTTT.

This chain joins TRBV15 and TRBJ1-2; 9 bases fit TRBD1. From germline, CDR1 is LNHNV and CDR2 YYDKDF (reference sequence). The CDR3 is 15 residues long. Trimming took 5 bases from V and 9 from J; bases not matched to a gene: 13. DNA of the CDR3: TGTGCCACCAGCTCGTGGGACAGGGCTTTTTTTAGCTACACCTTC. Translation gives CATSSWDRAFFSYTF. Full variable domain (remainder filled in from reference TRBV15 and TRBJ1-2): DAMVIQNPRYQVTQFGKPVTLSCSQTLNHNVMYWYQQKSSQAPKLLFHYYDKDFNNEADTPDNFQSRRPNTSFCFLDIRSPGLGDTAMYLCATSSWDRAFFSYTFGSGTRLTVV.

This clone came up a few times. V usage is TRBV18 and J usage is TRBJ2-1; D is possibly TRBD2 (7 bases). Per the germline V gene, CDR1 is KGHSH and CDR2 is LQKENI. V lost 4 bases, J lost 7 bases, and 20 bases lay in between. The CDR3 length is 16 residues. The chain's CDR3 is CASSRTQRGAGNEQFF. The CDR3 coding sequence is TGTGCCAGCTCACGCACCCAACGGGGGGCCGGGAATGAGCAGTTCTTC.

The chain recombines TRBV7-2 with TRBJ2-7; TRBD1 might be the D (6 bases). CDR3 length: 15 amino acids. The V gene's germline CDR1 is SGHTA and CDR2 FQGNSA. The V gene lost 1 base and the J gene lost 6 bases, with 16 bases spanning the gap. The CDR3 is CASSLDPLTGREQYF. For the CDR3, the DNA is TGTGCCAGCAGCTTAGATCCGCTGACAGGCCGCGAGCAGTACTTC.

This rearrangement joins TRBV19 to TRBJ1-1; D might be TRBD1 (5 bases). Trimming pared 4 bases from V and 5 bases from J, leaving 17 bases between. The CDR3 loop spans 15 amino acids. The germline CDR1 and CDR2 sequences are LNHDA and SQIVND (reference sequence). CDR3 sequence reads: CASSTPRRVSTEAFF. Here the CDR3 DNA reads TGTGCCAGTAGTACCCCTCGCAGGGTGAGTACTGAAGCTTTCTTT. Variable domain in full (rest from reference TRBV19 and TRBJ1-1): DGGITQSPKYLFRKEGQNVTLSCEQNLNHDAMYWYRQDPGQGLRLIYYSQIVNDFQKGDIAEGYSVSREKKESFPLTVTSAQKNPTAFYLCASSTPRRVSTEAFFGQGTRLTVV.

V gene TRBV4-1 combines with J gene TRBJ2-3; D gene unclear. This CDR3 region has 13 residues. Between the trimmed V and J ends, which lost 1 base and 7 bases, there was a span of 9 bases. Per germline, CDR1 MGHRA and CDR2 YSYEKL. The CDR3 DNA reads TGCGCCAGCAGCCAAGGGGCTTGGAATACGCAGTATTTT. Translating gives CASSQGAWNTQYF.

The chain is built from TRBV7-9 and TRBJ1-2; 9 bases are shared with TRBD1. The trim removed 4 bases at V and 0 bases at J, leaving 3 bases unmatched. Germline loops: CDR1 SEHNR, CDR2 FQNEAQ (reference sequence). The CDR3 has 15 amino acids. In DNA, the CDR3 is TGTGCCAGCAGCTCCTGGGACAGGGCTAACTATGGCTACACCTTC. Translating gives CASSSWDRANYGYTF.

V is TRBV2 and J is TRBJ1-1; 12 bases align to TRBD1. This CDR3 is built from 14 residues. With 6 bases clipped from V and 4 bases from J, the junction kept 3 bases outside the gene matches. Germline V lookup: CDR1 SNHLY, CDR2 FYNNEI. CDR3 protein: CASREGQGATEAFF. Here the CDR3 DNA reads TGTGCCAGCAGGGAGGGACAGGGGGCCACTGAAGCTTTCTTT. Full variable domain (remainder filled in from reference TRBV2 and TRBJ1-1): EPEVTQTPSHQVTQMGQEVILRCVPISNHLYFYWYRQILGQKVEFLVSFYNNEISEKSEIFDDQFSVERPDGSNFTLKIRSTKLEDSAMYFCASREGQGATEAFFGQGTRLTVV.

The chain combines TRBV11-2 with TRBJ2-3; 9 nucleotides match TRBD2. This CDR3 is built from 19 residues. Losses at the gene ends were 3 bases for V and 5 bases for J; bases not matched to a gene: 18. The V gene's germline CDR1 is SGHAT and CDR2 FQNNGV. The CDR3 bases are TGTGCCAGCAGCTTCTTTTCGGGTTGGCGGGGGGGCCGGGGAGATACGCAGTATTTT. It codes for CASSFFSGWRGGRGDTQYF.

The chain joins TRBV30 to TRBJ2-3, with 11 bases that match TRBD2. V trimming: 3 bases; J trimming: 1 base; junction bases outside the gene matches: 0. Germline loops: CDR1 GTSNPN, CDR2 SVGIG (reference sequence). The length of the CDR3 is 14 residues. The chain's CDR3 is CAWRLAGGTDTQYF. In DNA, the CDR3 is TGTGCCTGGAGACTAGCGGGGGGCACAGATACGCAGTATTTT.

The V and J genes are TRBV15 and TRBJ2-7; possibly TRBD1 for D (5 bases). Germline-derived CDR1 and CDR2 are LNHNV and YYDKDF (reference sequence). This CDR3 is 12 amino acids long. V was pared by 2 bases and J by 6 bases, with 8 bases between. CDR3 DNA: TGTGCCACCAGCAGACAGGGTTTCGAGCAGTACTTC. Its translation: CATSRQGFEQYF.

The rearrangement uses TRBV7-6 and TRBJ2-7; TRBD1 matches 8 bases. CDR3 length equals 15 residues. Trimming at V came to 2 bases and at J to 5 bases, leaving 8 bases not matched to a gene. The V gene's germline CDR1 is SGHVS and CDR2 FNYEAQ. CDR3 nucleotide sequence: TGTGCCAGCAGCTTACTACCGGACAGGGAGGACGAGCAGTACTTC. Translation: CASSLLPDREDEQYF.

The chain carries TRBV19 and TRBJ2-1, with 8 bases identical to TRBD1. CDR3 size: 14 residues. CDR1 is LNHDA, CDR2 SQIVND, per germline (reference sequence). With 10 bases clipped from V and 10 bases from J, the junction kept 15 bases outside the gene matches. The CDR3 protein is CATWGQGASGEQFF. For the CDR3, the DNA is TGTGCCACCTGGGGCCAGGGGGCATCGGGGGAGCAGTTCTTC.

V and J are TRBV4-2 and TRBJ1-4, with a possible D match to TRBD1 (5 bases). The CDR3 is 13 residues long. Looked up from germline, CDR1 is LGHNA and CDR2 is YNFKEQ. Trimming cost V 0 bases and J 10 bases, with 9 bases left between them. The CDR3 region is CASSQEDTGKLFF. The DNA of the CDR3 is TGTGCCAGCAGCCAAGAGGACACTGGAAAACTGTTTTTT.